Reported below is one TCR beta chain. Using immunoSEQ multiplex PCR, the repertoire was profiled, and TCRdb retains in-frame clones only, with some absent. The table lists 1,600 or so clones, about 90% of them singletons, with less than 8.5% in the top ten. These data belong to a study of tumor T cells in aggressive B-cell lymphoma. Trimming removed 5 bases from V and 4 bases from J, with 20 bases in between. The germline gives CDR1 SEHNR, CDR2 FQNEAQ (reference sequence). The CDR3 contains 16 residues. The specimen sequenced was tumor tissue. This receptor was identified in an adult with diffuse large B cell lymphoma. This chain joins TRBV7-9 and TRBJ2-5, with a possible D match to TRBD2 (6 bases). The CDR3 DNA reads TGTGCCAGCAGCGAAACCCGGGGGACCCGGGGAGAGACCCAGTACTTC. Amino acid sequence: CASSETRGTRGETQYF. The whole variable domain, remainder taken from reference TRBV7-9 and TRBJ2-5, is DTGVSQNPRHKITKRGQNVTFRCDPISEHNRLYWYRQTLGQGPEFLTYFQNEAQLEKSRLLSDRFSAERPKGSFSTLEIQRTEQGDSAMYLCASSETRGTRGETQYFGPGTRLLVL.